A single sample is the source of the 15 T cell receptor beta chains below, sequenced in a study of T-cell reconstitution after alpha-beta-depleted transplantation in children. A library of TCRbeta sequences, prepared with unique molecular identifiers, was generated. MiXCR, run by TCRdb on the PCR reads, gives a single entry per CDR3 protein. This table holds approximately 640,000 distinct CDR3 sequences, around a sixth found once. The sample consisted of PBMCs from the stem cell graft donor, taken from the stem cell graft. These receptors came from a human donor who donated a stem cell graft to a child with acute myeloid leukemia.

This clonotype was recorded many times. V usage is TRBV20-1 and J usage is TRBJ1-3, with TRBD1 identical over 7 bases. Losses at the gene ends were 2 bases for V and 4 bases for J; bases not matched to a gene: 11. The CDR3 spans 16 residues. Germline values: CDR1 DFQATT, CDR2 SNEGSKA (reference sequence). CDR3: CSARSEKGAWGNTIYF. In DNA, the CDR3 is TGCAGTGCTAGAAGCGAAAAGGGGGCGTGGGGAAACACCATATATTTT.

This chain connects TRBV12-3 or TRBV12-4 to TRBJ2-2; TRBD1 matches at 12 bases. V shed 7 bases, J shed 4 bases, and the junction held 7 bases outside the gene matches. CDR3 length: 16 residues. The CDR3 loop is CASTARDRGPTGELFF. The DNA of the CDR3 is TGTGCCAGCACCGCCCGGGACAGGGGGCCCACCGGGGAGCTGTTTTTT.

The chain combines TRBV7-9 with TRBJ2-7; a possible D gene is TRBD1 (6 bases). The CDR3 length is 15 residues. In germline, CDR1 is SEHNR, CDR2 FQNEAQ (reference sequence). Trimming removed 0 bases at V and 5 bases at J, with 14 bases between. CDR3 in amino acids: CASSLAQGTIDEQYV. Here the CDR3 DNA reads TGTGCCAGCAGCTTAGCGCAGGGGACGATAGACGAGCAGTACGTC.

Details on this clonotype: One end of the junction fails to match germline, which may point to a read error. This chain connects TRBV7-2 to TRBJ2-5, with D perhaps matching TRBD1 (6 bases). Germline lookup yields CDR1 SGHTA and CDR2 FQGNSA. The CDR3 has 14 residues. The CDR3 DNA follows: TGTGCCAGCAGCGTCAGAGGGGGACAAGAGACCCAGCACTTC. This codes for CASSVRGGQETQHF.

This chain links TRBV6-1 with TRBJ1-1; a weak D match, TRBD1 (5 bases). This CDR3 region has 12 residues. Trimming removed 4 bases at V and 9 bases at J, with 12 bases between. Germline V CDR1 and CDR2: MNHNS, SASEGT. The CDR3: CASSAMTDQAFF. CDR3 DNA sequence: TGTGCCAGCAGTGCAATGACAGATCAAGCTTTCTTT.

This clonotype was recorded many times. The V and J genes are TRBV15 and TRBJ1-1; D remains ambiguous. V dropped 5 bases and J dropped 2 bases, with 6 bases sitting between them. CDR1 LNHNV and CDR2 YYDKDF come from the germline V gene (reference sequence). CDR3 length: 12 amino acids. The CDR3 sequence is CATSRRNTEAFF. The CDR3 DNA follows: TGTGCCACCAGCCGAAGAAACACTGAAGCTTTCTTT.

The chain joins TRBV18 to TRBJ2-6; maybe TRBD1 (5 bases). CDR3 size: 16 residues. CDR1 and CDR2 from the germline V gene are KGHSH and LQKENI. V dropped 3 bases and J dropped 0 bases, with 9 bases sitting between them. The DNA of the CDR3 is TGTGCCAGCTCACCCCAGCAGGGCTCTGGGGCCAACGTCCTGACTTTC. Its protein product is CASSPQQGSGANVLTF.

This clonotype was counted at least ten times. The chain is built from TRBV20-1 and TRBJ1-1; unclear D gene. The CDR3 sequence is 14 residues long. Per the germline V gene, CDR1 is DFQATT and CDR2 is SNEGSKA (reference sequence). V was trimmed by 0 bases and J by 3 bases, leaving 11 bases between them. CDR3 nucleotides: TGCAGTGCTAGAGATCCGGGTGCGGACACTGAAGCTTTCTTT. It is translated as CSARDPGADTEAFF.

This clonotype was observed at least ten times. V usage is TRBV10-3 and J usage is TRBJ2-7; D is undetermined. This CDR3 region has 16 residues. V lost 3 bases and J lost 4, with 19 bases in between. Germline CDR1 and CDR2: ENHRY and SYGVKD. In DNA, the CDR3 is TGTGCCATCAGTGACCCGGGCAGCGCTAATTCTTACGAGCAGTACTTC. Its protein is CAISDPGSANSYEQYF.

This clonotype was seen ten or more times. The chain couples TRBV29-1 to TRBJ2-1; D remains ambiguous. The CDR3 length is 13 residues. Looked up from germline, CDR1 is SQVTM and CDR2 is ANQGSEA. V was shortened by 5 bases and J by 9 bases, with 17 bases between the two germline ends. The CDR3 is CSVSPGGSTEQFF. The CDR3 coding sequence is TGCAGCGTTTCCCCAGGCGGCTCCACTGAGCAGTTCTTC.

Many counts were recorded for this clonotype. V and J are TRBV10-2 and TRBJ2-5, with TRBD2 matching over 11 bases. J was trimmed by 3 bases and V by 5 bases; bases with no gene match: 2. The CDR3 totals 14 residues. CDR1 and CDR2 from the germline V gene are WSHSY and SAAADI. The CDR3: CASSPGLAEETQYF. The CDR3 region has the DNA TGCGCCAGCAGTCCGGGACTAGCGGAAGAGACCCAGTACTTC.

This clonotype turned up a few times. The chain couples TRBV5-1 to TRBJ2-3, with a weak D call TRBD1 (5 bases). V was trimmed by 0 bases and J by 0 bases, leaving 11 bases between them. Germline V lookup: CDR1 SGHRS, CDR2 YFSETQ. There are 16 residues in the CDR3. CDR3 DNA: TGCGCCAGCAGCTTGGAAGGGGTTTATAGCACAGATACGCAGTATTTT. It translates to CASSLEGVYSTDTQYF. Drawing the rest from reference TRBV5-1 and TRBJ2-3, the complete variable domain is KAGVTQTPRYLIKTRGQQVTLSCSPISGHRSVSWYQQTPGQGLQFLFEYFSETQRNKGNFPGRFSGRQFSNSRSEMNVSTLELGDSALYLCASSLEGVYSTDTQYFGPGTRLTVL.

This clonotype was picked up a small number of times. V gene TRBV12-3 or TRBV12-4 combines with J gene TRBJ2-2, with D possibly being TRBD1 (6 bases). Deletions cut 5 bases from V and 7 bases from J, with 11 bases between. The CDR3 extends over 13 amino acids. CDR3 bases: TGTGCCAGCAGTGGGGGCGCCTTCGGGGAGCTGTTTTTT. The encoded protein is CASSGGAFGELFF.

In this sample, this clonotype turned up many times. The genes are TRBV10-3 and TRBJ1-5, with D possibly being TRBD1 (5 bases). The CDR3 covers 15 residues. V dropped 2 bases and J dropped 7 bases, with 15 bases sitting between them. Germline V gives CDR1 ENHRY, CDR2 SYGVKD. The CDR3 sequence: CAISEPPGLGQPQHF. CDR3 nucleotide sequence: TGTGCCATCAGTGAGCCACCGGGACTTGGGCAGCCCCAGCATTTT.

A few counts support this clonotype. V usage is TRBV20-1 and J usage is TRBJ2-3; TRBD2 aligns across 9 bases. Trimming at V came to 6 bases and at J to 6 bases, leaving 10 bases not matched to a gene. CDR3 length: 14 residues. Germline loops: CDR1 DFQATT, CDR2 SNEGSKA (reference sequence). DNA of the CDR3: TGCAGTGCGGAGCGGGCTAGCGGGGCTGATACGCAGTATTTT. Translation: CSAERASGADTQYF.